These 24 T cell receptor beta chains originate from one sample sequenced in a study of human T cells and chemical hapten exposure. Time point specified: patch test 1, 2 weeks after DPC sensitization. Treatment: therapeutic diphenylcyclopropenone sensitization with weekly scalp DPC. TCRdb re-derived calls from the RACE reads in MiXCR, one entry per CDR3 protein. The data contain around 190,000 distinct CDR3 sequences, about 22% of them seen just once; the ten biggest clones take up over 6.5%. Material: whole blood, obtained in connection with sensitization to the hapten diphenylcyclopropenone (DPC). The receptors derive from a woman aged 45-65 years with alopecia areata. Some clones in this sample may be carry-over from other donors' samples.

The chain joins TRBV20-1 to TRBJ2-1, with 10 bases fitting TRBD2. CDR1 is DFQATT and CDR2 is SNEGSKA in the germline V gene (reference sequence). The CDR3 runs 17 residues. The ends lost 1 base at V and 1 base at J; junction bases unmatched: 7. The CDR3: CSARANGLAESYNEQFF. In DNA form, the CDR3 reads TGCAGTGCTAGAGCAAACGGACTAGCGGAGTCCTACAATGAGCAGTTCTTC.

V and J are TRBV6-5 and TRBJ1-5; 8 bases agree with TRBD1. The germline V gene encodes CDR1 MNHEY and CDR2 SVGAGI. This CDR3 has 13 residues. The trim removed 6 bases at V and 7 bases at J, leaving 5 bases unmatched. CDR3 DNA: TGTGCCAGCAGGGGACAGGTGGGGCAGCCCCAGCATTTT. Its protein is CASRGQVGQPQHF.

The chain employs TRBV6-5 and TRBJ1-2; D ambiguous. V was pared by 8 bases and J by 4 bases, with 20 bases between. The CDR3 spans 15 residues. The germline V gene has CDR1 MNHEY and CDR2 SVGAGI. The CDR3 region has the DNA TGTGCCAGCCGACGCGCTCGGACGATAGGCTATGGCTACACCTTC. Amino acids: CASRRARTIGYGYTF.

In its sample, this clonotype was seen a few times. This chain links TRBV27 with TRBJ2-2; D is unresolved. The V gene's germline CDR1 is MNHEY and CDR2 SMNVEV (reference sequence). This CDR3 contains 13 residues. Trimming took off 5 bases at V and 7 bases at J, with 11 bases between the two ends. The chain's CDR3 is CASSPPWDGELFF. The CDR3 DNA sequence: TGTGCCAGCAGTCCTCCGTGGGACGGGGAGCTGTTTTTT.

The rearrangement uses TRBV20-1 and TRBJ2-3; 8 bases agree with TRBD2. The trim removed 4 bases at V and 0 bases at J, leaving 9 bases unmatched. CDR3 size: 16 residues. The germline V gene has CDR1 DFQATT and CDR2 SNEGSKA (reference sequence). The DNA for the CDR3 is TGCAGTGCTATGGGATTGGTAGCGGGAAGCACAGATACGCAGTATTTT. Its protein product is CSAMGLVAGSTDTQYF.

This clonotype appeared many times. The rearrangement uses TRBV5-4 and TRBJ2-7; 11 bases agree with TRBD1. Trimming at V came to 3 bases and at J to 5 bases, leaving 1 base not matched to a gene. Looked up from germline, CDR1 is SGHNT and CDR2 is YYREEE (reference sequence). The CDR3 sequence is 13 residues long. CDR3 sequence reads: CASSSDRGHEQYF. For the CDR3, the DNA is TGTGCCAGCAGCTCGGACAGGGGGCACGAGCAGTACTTC.

As for this clonotype: Its ends do not fully match the called genes, so a read error is possible. The chain joins TRBV18 to TRBJ2-1, with TRBD1 as a possible D gene (6 bases). The length of the CDR3 is 13 residues. CDR1 KGHSH and CDR2 LQKENI come from the germline V gene. The CDR3 coding sequence is TGTGCCAACTCAAGCCGGGACAACAATGAGCAGTTCTTC. As protein: CANSSRDNNEQFF.

Many counts were recorded for this clonotype. The chain combines TRBV10-2 with TRBJ2-7, with 16 positions matching TRBD2. The trim removed 7 bases at V and 1 base at J, leaving 10 bases unmatched. The CDR3 runs to 18 residues. Germline lookup yields CDR1 WSHSY and CDR2 SAAADI. CDR3 residues: CASNPGLAGGPESYEQYF. The DNA of the CDR3 is TGCGCCAGCAACCCGGGACTAGCGGGAGGGCCTGAGTCCTACGAGCAGTACTTC.

The chain joins TRBV5-1 to TRBJ1-1, with D tentatively TRBD1 (5 bases). V was trimmed by 5 bases and J by 10 bases, leaving 18 bases between them. The CDR3 consists of 13 residues. CDR1 SGHRS and CDR2 YFSETQ come from the germline V gene. DNA for the CDR3: TGCGCCAGCAGGAGCCGGGACGAGGGACGAGCTTTCTTT. This gives the protein CASRSRDEGRAFF. The whole variable domain, filled in from reference TRBV5-1 and TRBJ1-1, reads KAGVTQTPRYLIKTRGQQVTLSCSPISGHRSVSWYQQTPGQGLQFLFEYFSETQRNKGNFPGRFSGRQFSNSRSEMNVSTLELGDSALYLCASRSRDEGRAFFGQGTRLTVV.

This clonotype was observed a handful of times. V is TRBV9 and J is TRBJ1-4; possible D gene TRBD1, 6 bases. The CDR3 length is 15 residues. V was trimmed by 4 bases and J by 8 bases, leaving 18 bases between them. The V gene's germline CDR1 is SGDLS and CDR2 YYNGEE. The CDR3 loop reads CASSSRTARDEKLFF. Written as DNA, the CDR3 is TGTGCCAGCAGCTCCCGGACAGCTAGGGACGAAAAACTGTTTTTT.

This clonotype has only a few counts. The chain links TRBV5-1 to TRBJ1-5; TRBD1 agrees at 8 bases. The germline gives CDR1 SGHRS, CDR2 YFSETQ. There are 14 residues in the CDR3. Losses at the gene ends were 2 bases for V and 9 bases for J; bases not matched to a gene: 7. CDR3 amino acids: CASSFDGQGGPQHF. The CDR3 DNA sequence: TGCGCCAGCAGCTTCGATGGACAGGGAGGGCCCCAGCATTTT.

This clonotype was detected only once. This chain links TRBV29-1 with TRBJ2-5; 12 bases line up with TRBD2. With 1 base clipped from V and 2 bases from J, the junction kept 2 bases outside the gene matches. The CDR3 runs 15 residues. The germline V gene encodes CDR1 SQVTM and CDR2 ANQGSEA. CDR3 amino acids: CSVEGTSGAQETQYF. The CDR3 nucleotides are TGCAGCGTTGAAGGGACTAGCGGGGCGCAAGAGACCCAGTACTTC.

The rearrangement links TRBV12-3 or TRBV12-4 to TRBJ2-1; tentative D call: TRBD2 (7 bases). V gave up 7 bases and J gave up 2 bases, with 15 bases separating them. The CDR3 sequence is 15 residues long. This chain's CDR3 is CASTPTGGPYNEQFF. For the CDR3, the DNA is TGTGCCAGCACCCCTACGGGGGGCCCCTACAATGAGCAGTTCTTC.

This rearrangement joins TRBV12-3 or TRBV12-4 to TRBJ2-5, with 9 bases fitting TRBD1. Losses at the gene ends were 7 bases for V and 5 bases for J; bases not matched to a gene: 5. This CDR3 spans 13 amino acids. For the CDR3, the DNA is TGTGCCAGCAAGAGAACAGGGGGCGAGACCCAGTACTTC. Translating it yields CASKRTGGETQYF.

The table lists this clonotype with many counts. CDR3 region: CASSSLAEVRYEQYF. The CDR3 DNA sequence: TGTGCCAGCAGTAGTCTAGCGGAAGTACGCTACGAGCAGTACTTC. The J gene is TRBJ2-7, the V gene TRBV27, with 7 bases matching TRBD2. Losses at the gene ends were 5 bases for V and 3 bases for J; bases not matched to a gene: 10. CDR3 length: 15 amino acids. From germline, CDR1 is MNHEY and CDR2 SMNVEV (reference sequence).

This clonotype was recorded a few times. V and J are TRBV9 and TRBJ2-3; 8 bases map to TRBD1. Germline CDR1 is SGDLS and CDR2 is YYNGEE. J gave up 2 bases and V 3 bases, and 14 bases lay outside the gene matches. This CDR3 comprises 18 residues. The chain's CDR3 is CASSGLGRGRWSTDTQYF. The CDR3 coding sequence is TGTGCCAGCAGCGGTCTAGGCAGGGGGCGTTGGTCCACAGATACGCAGTATTTT.

This clonotype was seen more than once but under ten times. V and J are TRBV6-5 and TRBJ1-3; TRBD1 is a possible D gene (6 bases). V was trimmed by 2 bases and J by 4 bases, leaving 6 bases between them. CDR3 size: 13 residues. Germline V CDR1 and CDR2: MNHEY, SVGAGI. In nucleotides, the CDR3 is TGTGCCAGCAGTTACAGGGGGGGAAACACCATATATTTT. It translates to CASSYRGGNTIYF.

The chain recombines TRBV12-3 or TRBV12-4 with TRBJ1-4; D remains unclear. The CDR3 has 14 amino acids. The V and J ends lost 3 bases and 4 bases respectively, with 9 bases between them. CDR3 region: CASSLGTFNEKLFF. The CDR3 DNA reads TGTGCCAGCAGTTTGGGAACGTTTAATGAAAAACTGTTTTTT.

This clonotype appeared a few times. The chain couples TRBV20-1 to TRBJ2-1; 7 nucleotides agree with TRBD2. Germline V lookup: CDR1 DFQATT, CDR2 SNEGSKA (reference sequence). The CDR3 is 12 amino acids. With 3 bases clipped from V and 6 bases from J, the junction kept 2 bases outside the gene matches. CDR3 amino acids: CSASRTSNEQFF. CDR3 coding DNA: TGCAGTGCTAGTCGGACTAGCAATGAGCAGTTCTTC.

In its sample, this clonotype was seen a few times. The chain uses TRBV5-6 and TRBJ2-1; D gene ambiguous. The V gene lost 1 base and the J gene lost 9 bases, with 5 bases spanning the gap. Germline CDR1 SGHDT, CDR2 YYEEEE. This CDR3 is 11 amino acids long. CDR3 nucleotide sequence: TGTGCCAGCAGCTTGTTGAGTGAGCAGTTCTTC. Translation gives CASSLLSEQFF.

This clonotype was picked up many times. The chain has TRBV24-1 and TRBJ2-3; TRBD2 matches at 14 bases. V lost 7 bases, J lost 7 bases, and 9 bases stayed unmatched. Germline CDR1 is KGHDR and CDR2 is SFDVKD. The CDR3 totals 16 residues. For the CDR3, the DNA is TGTGCCACCAGCGCTGGGACTAGCGGGAGTCTAAATACGCAGTATTTT. As protein: CATSAGTSGSLNTQYF.

This clonotype was observed a few times. The chain links TRBV12-3 or TRBV12-4 to TRBJ2-6; weak D call: TRBD1 (6 bases). The CDR3 runs to 15 residues. V dropped 6 bases and J dropped 5 bases, with 14 bases sitting between them. CDR3 sequence: CASRTGLAWANVLTF. The CDR3 DNA is TGTGCCAGCAGGACAGGCCTGGCTTGGGCCAACGTCCTGACTTTC.

The rearrangement links TRBV7-8 to TRBJ2-1; maybe TRBD1 (6 bases). Germline CDR1 SGHVS, CDR2 FQNEAQ. The CDR3 loop spans 14 amino acids. V was pared by 2 bases and J by 7 bases, with 12 bases between. The CDR3 protein is CASSLIHQGNEQFF. The CDR3 DNA follows: TGTGCCAGCAGCTTAATCCACCAGGGGAATGAGCAGTTCTTC.

This clonotype was counted many times. This chain connects TRBV20-1 to TRBJ2-3, with D tentatively TRBD2 (5 bases). The germline gives CDR1 DFQATT, CDR2 SNEGSKA (reference sequence). The CDR3 has 12 amino acids. V gave up 4 bases and J gave up 6 bases, with 11 bases separating them. DNA for the CDR3: TGCAGTGCTATGAGGGAAGGGGATACGCAGTATTTT. As protein: CSAMREGDTQYF.